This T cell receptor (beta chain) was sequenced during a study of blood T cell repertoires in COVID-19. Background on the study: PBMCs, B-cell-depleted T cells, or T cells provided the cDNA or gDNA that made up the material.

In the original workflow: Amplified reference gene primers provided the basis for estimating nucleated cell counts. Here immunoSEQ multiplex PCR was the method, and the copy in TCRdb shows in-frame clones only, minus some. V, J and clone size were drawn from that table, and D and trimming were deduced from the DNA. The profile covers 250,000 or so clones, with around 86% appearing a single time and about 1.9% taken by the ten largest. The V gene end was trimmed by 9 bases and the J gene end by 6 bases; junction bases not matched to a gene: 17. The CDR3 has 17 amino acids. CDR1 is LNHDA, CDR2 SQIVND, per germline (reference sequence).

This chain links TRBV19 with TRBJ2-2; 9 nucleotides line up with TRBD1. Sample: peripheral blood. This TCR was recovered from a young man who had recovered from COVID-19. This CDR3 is CASHRETGGISAGELFF. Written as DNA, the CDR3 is TGTGCCAGCCACAGGGAGACAGGGGGAATTTCCGCCGGGGAGCTGTTTTTT.